Following are 6 T cell receptor beta chains from one sample sequenced in a study of beta chain features in type 1 diabetes (dated by TCRdb to 2016 to 2019). The paper's findings and limits, for the study overall: Type 1 diabetes patients showed a moderate but significant shortening of TCRB CDR3 length in all four CD4+ subsets.

Antigen specificity for these receptors is unknown. Libraries were prepared through the immunoSEQ multiplex PCR assay. The entire amount of isolated RNA was reverse transcribed using the High Capacity cDNA Reverse Transcription Kit, so the sequenced TCRB transcripts were expressed ones. This immuneACCESS table, as held by TCRdb, lists in-frame sequences with V and J called but not all clones. Of the missing ones, under half trace to an unresolved V gene in checked studies; the others have no known cause. The sample has 400,000 or so clones on record, roughly a tenth of them singletons. The top ten clonotypes cover 0.6% of the sample. The sample comprised central memory CD4+ T cells from blood. The receptors derive from a man in his thirties or forties with type 1 diabetes.

This clone turned up a few times. One end of the junction fails to match germline, which may point to a read error. This chain connects TRBV5-1 to TRBJ2-7; the D gene could be TRBD1 or TRBD2 (7 bases each). The CDR3 totals 13 residues. Germline V gene lookup returns CDR1 SGHRS and CDR2 YFSETQ. The CDR3 region is CASSRRGGDTADF. CDR3 DNA: TGCGCCAGCAGCCGCAGGGGGGGAGACACGGCCGACTTC.

The J gene is TRBJ2-5, the V gene TRBV28; TRBD2 matches 13 bases. After removal of 6 bases from V and 4 bases from J, the junction contained 5 bases not matched to a gene. The CDR3 sequence is 15 residues long. Germline values: CDR1 MDHEN, CDR2 SYDVKM. CDR3 in DNA: TGTGCCAGCAGAAGGACTAGCGGGAGAAGAGAGACCCAGTACTTC. This codes for CASRRTSGRRETQYF.

This chain connects TRBV6-4 to TRBJ2-4; 10 bases align to TRBD1. The CDR3 has 14 residues. Germline V CDR1 and CDR2: MRHNA, SNTAGT. J gave up 7 bases and V 6 bases, and 6 bases lay outside the gene matches. CDR3 nucleotides: TGTGCCAGCAGCCCGGACAGGGGGAGTAACATTCAGTACTTC. This codes for CASSPDRGSNIQYF.

There are a few counts of this clone. The chain is built from TRBV7-6 and TRBJ2-1; unclear D gene. V lost 1 base to trimming and J lost 4 bases, with 11 bases between them. Germline loops: CDR1 SGHVS, CDR2 FNYEAQ. The CDR3 runs 15 residues. As DNA, the CDR3 is TGTGCCAGCAGCTTAGAGGTGGACCATTACAATGAGCAGTTCTTC. Translating it yields CASSLEVDHYNEQFF.

A few counts support this clone. The CDR3 DNA sequence: TGTGCCAGCAGTTTAAAGGGGGCGGATGGCTACACCTTC. The encoded protein is CASSLKGADGYTF. The gene calls are TRBV27 and TRBJ1-2, with 7 bases lining up with TRBD1. The CDR3 consists of 13 residues. Trimming removed 2 bases from V and 6 bases from J; junction bases left unmatched: 3. CDR1 is MNHEY, CDR2 SMNVEV, per germline (reference sequence).

The chain links TRBV5-1 to TRBJ2-7, with 9 bases fitting TRBD1. Germline V gene data show CDR1 as SGHRS and CDR2 as YFSETQ. The CDR3 length is 15 residues. J gave up 2 bases and V 6 bases, and 9 bases lay outside the gene matches. Written as DNA, the CDR3 is TGCGCCAGCACCAACCCGGGACAGGGAGCCTACGAGCAGTACTTC. The encoded protein is CASTNPGQGAYEQYF.